This entry lists 27 T cell receptor beta chains sequenced from one sample in a study of blood T cell repertoires in COVID-19. The table came from immunoSEQ multiplex PCR; TCRdb's copy has only in-frame clones and leaves some out. Of about 88,000 clones in the sample, around 87% were seen once. Material for sequencing was peripheral blood. The receptors were sampled from a male donor with acute or convalescent COVID-19.

This chain links TRBV11-1 with TRBJ2-1, with 11 bases lining up with TRBD2. This CDR3 is 15 amino acids long. Germline CDR1 is SGHAT and CDR2 is FQDESV (reference sequence). Trimming at V came to 1 base and at J to 10 bases, leaving 6 bases not matched to a gene. The CDR3 sequence is CASSLGSGGVKEQFF. CDR3 sequence (DNA): TGTGCCAGCAGCTTAGGTAGCGGGGGGGTAAAAGAGCAGTTCTTC.

The V call is TRBV6-5, the J call TRBJ1-4; 7 bases are shared with TRBD1. The CDR3 length is 14 residues. J lost 8 bases, V lost 6 bases, and 9 bases had no gene match. The germline CDR1 and CDR2 sequences are MNHEY and SVGAGI. CDR3 sequence: CASRTGTQGEKLFF. The CDR3 DNA reads as TGTGCCAGCAGGACCGGGACACAGGGGGAAAAACTGTTTTTT.

This sequence joins TRBV5-5 and TRBJ2-2, with 7 positions matching TRBD1. CDR1 and CDR2 from the germline V gene are SGHKS and YYEKEE (reference sequence). Trimming cost V 3 bases and J 0 bases; bases outside gene matches: 14. The CDR3 covers 19 residues. For the CDR3, the DNA is TGTGCCAGCAGCTCTCAACAGACAGGGTGGTCGACGAACACCGGGGAGCTGTTTTTT. Translating gives CASSSQQTGWSTNTGELFF.

V usage is TRBV6-5 and J usage is TRBJ1-5; perhaps TRBD1 as D (6 bases). Trimming pared 8 bases from V and 2 bases from J, leaving 16 bases between. Per the germline V gene, CDR1 is MNHEY and CDR2 is SVGAGI. CDR3 length equals 15 residues. CDR3 sequence (DNA): TGTGCCAGCGTAGAACAGGGTCCTCGCAATCAGCCCCAGCATTTT. Translated, it gives CASVEQGPRNQPQHF.

This clone was observed once. The rearrangement uses TRBV2 and TRBJ1-6; a weak D match, TRBD1 (5 bases). This CDR3 comprises 12 residues. The V gene's germline CDR1 is SNHLY and CDR2 FYNNEI. The ends were cut back, 8 bases at V and 11 bases at J, with 13 bases in the middle. The CDR3 reads CASGAGLPPLHF. CDR3 nucleotides: TGTGCCAGCGGGGCAGGTCTGCCACCCCTCCACTTT.

Concerning this clone: Germline and junction disagree at one end, which may indicate a read error. The gene calls are TRBV7-7 and TRBJ2-7; TRBD1 matches 7 bases. The CDR3 runs 16 residues. Looked up from germline, CDR1 is SSHAT and CDR2 is FNYEAQ (reference sequence). CDR3 DNA sequence: TGTGCTAGCAGCCCCTTGACAGGGTCCGGGCGTCGAGAGCAGTACTTC. This translates into CASSPLTGSGRREQYF.

This clone was counted between two and nine times. This chain links TRBV5-5 with TRBJ2-7; 7 bases fit TRBD1. After removal of 4 bases from V and 0 bases from J, the junction contained 7 bases not matched to a gene. The germline CDR1 and CDR2 sequences are SGHKS and YYEKEE (reference sequence). CDR3 length: 15 residues. The CDR3 loop is CASSLGQDSSYEQYF. CDR3 nucleotide sequence: TGTGCCAGCAGCCTCGGACAGGACAGCTCCTACGAGCAGTACTTC. Full variable domain (rest looked up from reference TRBV5-5 and TRBJ2-7): DAGVTQSPTHLIKTRGQQVTLRCSPISGHKSVSWYQQVLGQGPQFIFQYYEKEERGRGNFPDRFSARQFPNYSSELNVNALLLGDSALYLCASSLGQDSSYEQYFGPGTRLTVT.

The CDR3 region has the DNA TGCGCCAGCAGCGCGAGCAGGACAGGGGGCAGATCAGATACGCAGTATTTT. It specifies CASSASRTGGRSDTQYF. The V call is TRBV5-1, the J call TRBJ2-3; 11 nucleotides match TRBD1. The J segment lost 4 bases and the V segment lost 4 bases, leaving 11 bases of the junction unmatched. Germline lookup yields CDR1 SGHRS and CDR2 YFSETQ. The CDR3 contains 17 residues.

V and J are TRBV2 and TRBJ1-2, with TRBD1 as a possible D gene (6 bases). V gave up 8 bases and J gave up 2 bases, with 15 bases separating them. The CDR3 totals 14 residues. The germline gives CDR1 SNHLY, CDR2 FYNNEI. The CDR3 here is CASQRTVSNYGYTF. The CDR3, as DNA: TGTGCCAGCCAAAGGACAGTCTCCAACTATGGCTACACCTTC.

This CDR3 is CASSPGTGREKLFF. The CDR3 DNA reads as TGCGCCAGCAGCCCCGGGACAGGGAGGGAAAAACTGTTTTTT. The J gene is TRBJ1-4, the V gene TRBV5-1; 9 nucleotides line up with TRBD1. CDR1 and CDR2 (germline): SGHRS, YFSETQ. This CDR3 comprises 14 residues. Trimming at V came to 4 bases and at J to 8 bases, leaving 6 bases not matched to a gene.

The count of this clone is one. The chain combines TRBV6-5 with TRBJ2-1; TRBD2 matches at 8 bases. CDR1 is MNHEY and CDR2 is SVGAGI in the germline V gene. Germline trimming cut 2 bases from V and 8 bases from J; bases unmatched to any gene: 8. The CDR3 is 15 amino acids. Here the CDR3 DNA reads TGTGCCAGCAGTTACGGGCCGGGGGGGCCCTATGAGCAGTTCTTC. Translated, it gives CASSYGPGGPYEQFF.

The table lists this clone with a few counts. This sequence joins TRBV6-5 and TRBJ1-6, with 10 bases aligning to TRBD1. CDR1 MNHEY and CDR2 SVGAGI come from the germline V gene. The CDR3 sequence is 14 residues long. V gave up 6 bases and J gave up 6 bases; unmatched junction bases: 2. The CDR3: CASRRTGGNSPLHF. DNA of the CDR3: TGTGCCAGCAGACGGACAGGGGGTAATTCACCCCTCCACTTT.

The chain is built from TRBV27 and TRBJ1-6; D perhaps matches TRBD1 (6 bases). Germline-derived CDR1 and CDR2 are MNHEY and SMNVEV (reference sequence). CDR3 length: 17 amino acids. The V and J ends lost 5 bases and 0 bases respectively, with 14 bases between them. The CDR3 nucleotides are TGTGCCAGCAGTGGCCAGGGGCTACGCTCCTATAATTCACCCCTCCACTTT. This codes for CASSGQGLRSYNSPLHF.

This clone was recorded a few times. This chain links TRBV5-1 with TRBJ1-1, with D perhaps matching TRBD1 (6 bases). Trimming shortened V by 5 bases and J by 5 bases, and 13 bases separated the two germline ends. CDR3 length: 13 amino acids. Germline V lookup: CDR1 SGHRS, CDR2 YFSETQ. For the CDR3, the DNA is TGCGCCAGCAGTCCCCGGGGACAAACTGAAGCTTTCTTT. It yields the protein CASSPRGQTEAFF.

The chain joins TRBV7-8 to TRBJ1-5; no reliable D call. The V end lost 5 bases, the J end lost 5 bases, and 7 bases lay between the germline ends. The CDR3 length is 12 residues. CDR1 is SGHVS, CDR2 FQNEAQ, per germline. CDR3 loop: CASSPRYQPQHF. The CDR3 DNA reads as TGTGCCAGCAGCCCCAGATATCAGCCCCAGCATTTT.

Details on this clone: Other nucleotide sequences from this sample produce the same CDR3. This chain links TRBV18 with TRBJ1-2; tentatively, D is TRBD1 (5 bases). Deletions cut 2 bases from V and 6 bases from J, with 10 bases between. Germline V gene lookup returns CDR1 KGHSH and CDR2 LQKENI. This CDR3 contains 13 residues. The CDR3 protein is CASSPGQGDGYTF. DNA of the CDR3: TGTGCCAGCTCACCAGGGCAGGGCGATGGCTACACCTTC.

This chain links TRBV7-9 with TRBJ2-1; 11 nucleotides align to TRBD1. In germline, CDR1 is SEHNR, CDR2 FQNEAQ (reference sequence). Losses at the gene ends were 7 bases for V and 4 bases for J; bases not matched to a gene: 9. The CDR3 runs to 16 residues. The CDR3 nucleotides are TGTGCCAGCACCCTCCTGGGGACAGGGGGATACAATGAGCAGTTCTTC. Amino acids: CASTLLGTGGYNEQFF.

The V and J genes are TRBV11-2 and TRBJ2-3; a possible D gene is TRBD2 (5 bases). Between the trimmed V and J ends, which lost 5 bases and 1 base, there was a span of 13 bases. The germline V gene has CDR1 SGHAT and CDR2 FQNNGV. The length of the CDR3 is 15 residues. The CDR3: CASSDFAGGTDTQYF. CDR3 DNA: TGTGCCAGCAGCGATTTTGCGGGTGGCACAGATACGCAGTATTTT.

This clone occurred a few times. V and J are TRBV28 and TRBJ1-2; maybe TRBD1 (5 bases). V was shortened by 5 bases and J by 4 bases, with 20 bases between the two germline ends. CDR1 and CDR2 (germline): MDHEN, SYDVKM. The CDR3 is 16 amino acids. The CDR3, as DNA: TGTGCCAGCAGTCCCCTAACAGGAATCGGGGGCTATGGCTACACCTTC. Translating gives CASSPLTGIGGYGYTF.

The chain joins TRBV9 to TRBJ2-3; TRBD2 aligns across 10 bases. Germline loops: CDR1 SGDLS, CDR2 YYNGEE. The trim removed 0 bases at V and 1 base at J, leaving 2 bases unmatched. The CDR3 is made up of 16 amino acids. The chain's CDR3 is CASSVATSGGTDTQYF. In nucleotides, the CDR3 is TGTGCCAGCAGCGTAGCTACTAGCGGGGGCACAGATACGCAGTATTTT.

The chain carries TRBV10-3 and TRBJ1-1; possible D gene TRBD1, 6 bases. This CDR3 contains 16 residues. The V and J ends lost 0 bases and 4 bases respectively, with 15 bases between them. In germline, CDR1 is ENHRY, CDR2 SYGVKD. CDR3 region: CAISESIAGVLTEAFF. The CDR3 nucleotides read TGTGCCATCAGTGAGTCTATCGCAGGGGTTCTCACTGAAGCTTTCTTT.

This chain uses TRBV5-4 with TRBJ2-3; tentatively, D is TRBD2 (6 bases). V gave up 0 bases and J gave up 8 bases, with 13 bases separating them. This CDR3 is built from 14 residues. Germline CDR1 is SGHNT and CDR2 is YYREEE (reference sequence). The CDR3 coding sequence is TGTGCCAGCAGCTTGGCCGGGGGTGGAGGTACGCAGTATTTT. It is translated as CASSLAGGGGTQYF.

The chain links TRBV2 to TRBJ2-1; D is possibly TRBD2 (7 bases). The CDR3 has 14 residues. V lost 6 bases and J lost 12, with 21 bases in between. Germline V gene lookup returns CDR1 SNHLY and CDR2 FYNNEI. CDR3 DNA sequence: TGTGCCAGCAGGAGGGGCGGGGGCCTCGATGGGCAGTTCTTC. Translated: CASRRGGGLDGQFF.

This chain connects TRBV4-1 to TRBJ1-5; D is unresolved. Trimming removed 2 bases at V and 2 bases at J, with 13 bases between. Germline values: CDR1 MGHRA, CDR2 YSYEKL. There are 16 residues in the CDR3. This chain's CDR3 is CASSQRVRGGNQPQHF. The CDR3 nucleotides read TGCGCCAGCAGCCAACGAGTACGGGGAGGCAATCAGCCCCAGCATTTT.

A few counts support this clone. V and J are TRBV10-3 and TRBJ2-2; D is perhaps TRBD1 (5 bases). The V and J ends lost 0 bases and 7 bases respectively, with 12 bases between them. CDR1 is ENHRY, CDR2 SYGVKD, per germline. The CDR3 has 15 residues. The CDR3 bases are TGTGCCATCAGTGAGTCGCAGGGTTCTGTCGGGGAGCTGTTTTTT. Protein sequence: CAISESQGSVGELFF.

The J gene is TRBJ1-2, the V gene TRBV6-5; D is perhaps TRBD1 (6 bases). From germline, CDR1 is MNHEY and CDR2 SVGAGI. This CDR3 is built from 14 residues. V lost 6 bases and J 8 bases, leaving 19 bases between the germline ends. Written as DNA, the CDR3 is TGTGCCAGCAGGGACCCCGGGGGGGGCAGAGGCTACACCTTC. This gives the protein CASRDPGGGRGYTF.

This clone was recorded once. The rearrangement uses TRBV18 and TRBJ2-5; 7 bases align to TRBD1. CDR1 is KGHSH and CDR2 is LQKENI in the germline V gene. Unmatched junction bases numbered 5, after V lost 2 bases and J lost 5 bases. The CDR3 extends over 14 amino acids. CDR3 loop: CASSPGTVGETQYF. CDR3 in DNA: TGTGCCAGCTCACCAGGGACAGTCGGGGAGACCCAGTACTTC.